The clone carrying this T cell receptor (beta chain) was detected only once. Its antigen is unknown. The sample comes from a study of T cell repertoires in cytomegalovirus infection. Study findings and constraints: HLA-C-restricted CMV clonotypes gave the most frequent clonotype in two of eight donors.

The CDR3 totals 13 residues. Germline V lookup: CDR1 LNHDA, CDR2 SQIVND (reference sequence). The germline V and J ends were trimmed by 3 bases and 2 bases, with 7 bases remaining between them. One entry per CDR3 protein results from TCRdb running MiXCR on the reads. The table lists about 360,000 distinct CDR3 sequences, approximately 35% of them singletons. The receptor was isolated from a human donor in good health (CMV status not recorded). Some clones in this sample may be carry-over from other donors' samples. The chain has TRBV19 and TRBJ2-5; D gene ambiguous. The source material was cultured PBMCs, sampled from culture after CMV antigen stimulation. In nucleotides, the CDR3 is TGTGCCAGTAGTATTAGCCTACAAGAGACCCAGTACTTC. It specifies CASSISLQETQYF.